What follows is one TCR beta chain and its context. V lost 5 bases to trimming and J lost 4 bases; unmatched junction nucleotides: 7. The CDR3 is 15 amino acids. Germline V gene sequence: CDR1 SGHAT, CDR2 FQNNGV. Per the original data handling: Using reference gene primer amplification, nucleated cell counts were estimated. Assay used: immunoSEQ multiplex PCR; TCRdb lists only in-frame clones, some missing. V and J calls and clone size are copied from that table; D and trimming were computed from the DNA. This table holds a few hundred thousand clones, around 84% found once. These data come from a study of blood T cell repertoires in COVID-19. Study-wide context: COVID-19 samples, acute and convalescent, were from the United States, Italy and Spain. PBMCs, B-cell-depleted T cells, or T cells were the source of the cDNA or gDNA that made up the material.

The V call is TRBV11-2, the J call TRBJ1-4; 7 bases fit TRBD1. Input material: peripheral blood. This TCR was recovered from a woman under 30 with acute or convalescent COVID-19. For the CDR3, the DNA is TGTGCCAGCAGCATCGGGACAGAGAATAATGAAAAACTGTTTTTT. This sequence encodes CASSIGTENNEKLFF.